This entry is about one T cell receptor (beta chain). These data belong to a study of control samples from healthy donors and cancer patients. The CDR3 totals 13 residues. CDR1 is SGHRS and CDR2 is YFSETQ in the germline V gene. Trimming stripped 0 bases from V and 3 bases from J, with 7 bases between. Only in-frame clones appear in the TCRdb table, and some are missing; sequencing was by immunoSEQ multiplex PCR. Of over 110,000 clones in the sample, 80% to 95% were seen once. The sample taken for sequencing was blood. The TCR comes from a man between 25 and 39 years old in good health. This chain uses TRBV5-1 with TRBJ2-7; D unclear. The CDR3 DNA reads TGCGCCAGCAGCTTGGGTGGAGACTACGAGCAGTACTTC. Residues: CASSLGGDYEQYF.